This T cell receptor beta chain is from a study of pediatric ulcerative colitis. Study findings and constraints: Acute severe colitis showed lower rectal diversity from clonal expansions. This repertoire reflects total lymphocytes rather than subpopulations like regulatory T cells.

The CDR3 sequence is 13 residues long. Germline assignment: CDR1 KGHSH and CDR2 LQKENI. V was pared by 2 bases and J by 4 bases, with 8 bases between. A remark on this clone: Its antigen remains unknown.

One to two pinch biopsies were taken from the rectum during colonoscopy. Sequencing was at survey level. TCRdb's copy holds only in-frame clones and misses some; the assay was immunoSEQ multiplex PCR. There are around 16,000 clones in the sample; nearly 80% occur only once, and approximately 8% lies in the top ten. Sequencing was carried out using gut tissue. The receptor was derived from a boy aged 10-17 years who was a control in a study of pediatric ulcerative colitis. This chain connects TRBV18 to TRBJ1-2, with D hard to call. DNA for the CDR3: TGTGCCAGCTCACCAAAGGGTTTCTATGGCTACACCTTC. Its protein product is CASSPKGFYGYTF.